This T cell receptor beta chain came from a study of T cell repertoires in cytomegalovirus infection. Whole-study context: Well-studied HLA-B-restricted epitopes and recently identified HLA-C-restricted epitopes of CMV were both used in the study.

TCRdb re-analysed the reads in MiXCR, keeping a single row per CDR3 protein. The table includes 650,000 to 900,000 distinct CDR3 sequences, 25% to 35% detected once. Whole-study results and caveats: The response measured ex vivo was dominated by TCR beta clonotypes (HLA-C-restricted and CMV-specific).

The CDR3 extends over 18 amino acids. After removal of 5 bases from V and 0 bases from J, the junction contained 15 bases not matched to a gene. The germline V gene has CDR1 SGHAT and CDR2 FQNNGV. The sample holds many counts of this clonotype. As yet, its antigen is unknown. The source was cultured CD8+ T cells from PBMCs, collected from culture after CMV antigen stimulation. The chain joins TRBV11-2 to TRBJ2-5, with 7 bases identical to TRBD1. This sequence was found in a human donor in good health (CMV status not recorded). Some clones in this sample may be carry-over from other donors' samples. The DNA for the CDR3 is TGTGCCAGCAGCGAGCTTGTTCGTCAGGGGGAGTACCAAGAGACCCAGTACTTC. It specifies CASSELVRQGEYQETQYF. Complete variable domain (other parts from reference TRBV11-2 and TRBJ2-5): EAGVAQSPRYKIIEKRQSVAFWCNPISGHATLYWYQQILGQGPKLLIQFQNNGVVDDSQLPKDRFSAERLKGVDSTLKIQPAKLEDSAVYLCASSELVRQGEYQETQYFGPGTRLLVL.